A single sample is the source of the 27 T cell receptor beta chains below, sequenced in a study of cytomegalovirus exposure and HLA in healthy donors. Vbeta (60) and Jbeta (13) primers were used in the PCR. TCRdb keeps only in-frame clones here, not all; method: immunoSEQ multiplex PCR. The sample includes some 98,000 clones, roughly four fifths of them seen just once. Sequencing used PBMCs. The receptors come from a human donor in good health.

A few counts support this clone. The V gene is TRBV6-1, the J gene TRBJ1-4; D gene unclear. This CDR3 region has 14 residues. The germline CDR1 and CDR2 sequences are MNHNS and SASEGT. The V end was cut by 5 bases, the J end by 6 bases, with 13 bases between. CDR3 amino acids: CASSKNREDEKLFF. Written as DNA, the CDR3 is TGTGCCAGCAGTAAAAACCGGGAAGATGAAAAACTGTTTTTT.

This chain connects TRBV9 to TRBJ2-6; D remains unclear. The V gene's germline CDR1 is SGDLS and CDR2 YYNGEE. CDR3 length equals 18 residues. The germline V and J ends were trimmed by 0 bases and 2 bases, with 15 bases remaining between them. The CDR3 here is CASSVVANLVTGANVLTF. In DNA form, the CDR3 reads TGTGCCAGCAGCGTAGTGGCCAATCTCGTGACTGGGGCCAACGTCCTGACTTTC.

The rearrangement joins TRBV30 to TRBJ2-3, with TRBD2 as a possible D gene (7 bases). CDR3 length: 17 amino acids. Germline V gene lookup returns CDR1 GTSNPN and CDR2 SVGIG (reference sequence). Trimming removed 0 bases from V and 4 bases from J, with 20 bases in between. The chain's CDR3 is CAWSVFLLGGVADTQYF. CDR3 sequence (DNA): TGTGCCTGGAGTGTATTTCTTTTAGGGGGGGTGGCAGATACGCAGTATTTT.

This clone was detected only a few times. This sequence joins TRBV27 and TRBJ2-7; 8 positions agree with TRBD1. The CDR3 extends over 13 amino acids. Unmatched junction bases numbered 6, after V lost 6 bases and J lost 5 bases. The germline CDR1 and CDR2 sequences are MNHEY and SMNVEV (reference sequence). DNA of the CDR3: TGTGCCAGCAGAACGGACAGGGTCCACGAGCAGTACTTC. Amino acid sequence: CASRTDRVHEQYF.

DNA for the CDR3: TGTGCCAGCAGCTACCAGACAGGGGTGAACACTGAAGCTTTCTTT. It encodes CASSYQTGVNTEAFF. This chain connects TRBV4-2 to TRBJ1-1; 8 positions agree with TRBD1. Trimming at V came to 5 bases and at J to 0 bases, leaving 5 bases not matched to a gene. Germline V lookup: CDR1 LGHNA, CDR2 YNFKEQ. CDR3 length: 15 residues.

This clone occurred many times. The chain uses TRBV27 and TRBJ2-7, with 7 bases lining up with TRBD2. Germline loops: CDR1 MNHEY, CDR2 SMNVEV (reference sequence). The CDR3 loop spans 15 amino acids. Unmatched junction bases numbered 10, after V lost 3 bases and J lost 5 bases. CDR3: CASSFLAGRANEQYF. The CDR3 DNA reads as TGTGCCAGCAGTTTTTTAGCGGGCAGGGCAAACGAGCAGTACTTC.

This chain links TRBV19 with TRBJ2-1, with TRBD2 as a possible D gene (5 bases). CDR1 and CDR2 from the germline V gene are LNHDA and SQIVND (reference sequence). With 9 bases removed from V and 0 bases from J, the gap between germline ends came to 9 bases. CDR3 length equals 13 residues. CDR3 coding DNA: TGTGCCAGGATAGCGAGCTCCTACAATGAGCAGTTCTTC. This encodes CARIASSYNEQFF.

This sequence joins TRBV5-1 and TRBJ1-1; TRBD1 agrees at 9 bases. V gave up 0 bases and J gave up 4 bases; unmatched junction bases: 4. This CDR3 is 15 amino acids long. Germline lookup yields CDR1 SGHRS and CDR2 YFSETQ. DNA for the CDR3: TGCGCCAGCAGCTTGGCCCCGACAGGGGGCACTGAAGCTTTCTTT. It is translated as CASSLAPTGGTEAFF.

This rearrangement joins TRBV15 to TRBJ1-1; TRBD1 might be the D (5 bases). The CDR3 consists of 15 residues. The V and J ends lost 0 bases and 1 base respectively, with 9 bases between them. In germline, CDR1 is LNHNV, CDR2 YYDKDF (reference sequence). The CDR3 DNA is TGTGCCACCAGCAGAGACAGGGCGAGGAACACTGAAGCTTTCTTT. It specifies CATSRDRARNTEAFF.

V and J are TRBV2 and TRBJ1-5; D is ambiguous. The CDR3 has 14 residues. V lost 5 bases, J lost 0 bases, and 8 bases lay in between. CDR1 is SNHLY, CDR2 FYNNEI, per germline. CDR3: CASSPNYSNQPQHF. The CDR3, as DNA: TGTGCCAGCAGTCCTAACTATAGCAATCAGCCCCAGCATTTT.

J is TRBJ2-1 and V is TRBV5-4, with TRBD2 identical over 11 bases. This CDR3 has 15 residues. V was pared by 5 bases and J by 7 bases, with 8 bases of the junction left unmatched. Germline values: CDR1 SGHNT, CDR2 YYREEE (reference sequence). CDR3 residues: CASSSGRAQRNEQFF. The CDR3 DNA is TGTGCCAGCAGTAGCGGGAGGGCCCAGCGAAATGAGCAGTTCTTC. The full variable domain, with the rest looked up from reference TRBV5-4 and TRBJ2-1, is ETGVTQSPTHLIKTRGQQVTLRCSSQSGHNTVSWYQQALGQGPQFIFQYYREEENGRGNFPPRFSGLQFPNYSSELNVNALELDDSALYLCASSSGRAQRNEQFFGPGTRLTVL.

This clone was found a few times. This rearrangement joins TRBV7-9 to TRBJ1-1; 8 bases agree with TRBD1. Germline V gives CDR1 SEHNR, CDR2 FQNEAQ (reference sequence). This CDR3 has 15 residues. J gave up 0 bases and V 5 bases, and 5 bases lay outside the gene matches. CDR3 amino acids: CASSRGQGLNTEAFF. The CDR3 DNA sequence: TGTGCCAGCAGCCGCGGACAGGGATTGAACACTGAAGCTTTCTTT.

The V and J genes are TRBV4-3 and TRBJ2-1; tentative D call: TRBD2 (5 bases). Germline CDR1 reads LGHNA; CDR2 reads YSLEER. The CDR3 is 16 amino acids. V lost 4 bases to trimming and J lost 0 bases, with 13 bases between them. CDR3 DNA sequence: TGCGCCAGCAGCCTGGGCGGGCCGAGCTCCTACAATGAGCAGTTCTTC. Translated, it gives CASSLGGPSSYNEQFF.

Concerning this clone itself: The same CDR3 arises from other DNA sequences in this sample as well. The CDR3 sequence: CASSEMVGQPNQPQHF. CDR3 DNA: TGTGCCAGCAGTGAAATGGTGGGACAGCCCAATCAGCCCCAGCATTTT. The chain carries TRBV6-1 and TRBJ1-5, with 7 bases lining up with TRBD1. The CDR3 sequence is 16 residues long. Looked up from germline, CDR1 is MNHNS and CDR2 is SASEGT. V shed 2 bases and J 3 bases; nucleotides not matched to a gene: 7.

The rearrangement uses TRBV2 and TRBJ2-7; the match to TRBD1 covers 8 bases. Unmatched junction bases numbered 2, after V lost 4 bases and J lost 0 bases. Germline-derived CDR1 and CDR2 are SNHLY and FYNNEI. The length of the CDR3 is 14 residues. The CDR3 protein is CASSGDRSSYEQYF. DNA of the CDR3: TGTGCCAGCAGTGGGGACAGGAGCTCCTACGAGCAGTACTTC.

The chain links TRBV5-1 to TRBJ1-1, with 7 bases identical to TRBD1. J was trimmed by 7 bases and V by 4 bases; bases with no gene match: 13. Germline V gives CDR1 SGHRS, CDR2 YFSETQ. The CDR3 is made up of 15 amino acids. The DNA for the CDR3 is TGCGCCAGCAGCGTCGCAGGGGGACGCCGGAGTGAAGCTTTCTTT. This sequence encodes CASSVAGGRRSEAFF.

This sequence joins TRBV6-5 and TRBJ2-1; a possible D gene is TRBD2 (5 bases). V lost 6 bases, J lost 0 bases, and 12 bases lay in between. Per the germline V gene, CDR1 is MNHEY and CDR2 is SVGAGI. The CDR3 loop spans 15 amino acids. CDR3: CASRQTGDSYNEQFF. The CDR3 nucleotides read TGTGCCAGCAGACAGACCGGGGACTCCTACAATGAGCAGTTCTTC.

The chain recombines TRBV10-3 with TRBJ2-2; tentatively, D is TRBD1 (5 bases). The CDR3 is made up of 16 amino acids. Trimming pared 3 bases from V and 5 bases from J, leaving 16 bases between. Germline V lookup: CDR1 ENHRY, CDR2 SYGVKD. For the CDR3, the DNA is TGTGCCATCAGTGATAAGACACAGGTGGGGACCGGGGAGCTGTTTTTT. Translated, it gives CAISDKTQVGTGELFF.

This chain uses TRBV5-3 with TRBJ2-3, with 16 bases matching TRBD2. TRBV5-3 is labeled an ORF, and its function is uncertain. V was clipped by 5 bases and J by 0 bases; unmatched bases: 9. This CDR3 has 19 residues. This CDR3 reads CARRFPRGLAGGSTDTQYF. DNA for the CDR3: TGTGCCAGAAGGTTTCCCCGGGGACTAGCGGGAGGGAGCACAGATACGCAGTATTTT.

J is TRBJ1-1 and V is TRBV29-1; weak D call: TRBD1 (5 bases). Looked up from germline, CDR1 is SQVTM and CDR2 is ANQGSEA. This CDR3 contains 15 residues. V was pared by 7 bases and J by 3 bases, with 21 bases between. CDR3 in DNA: TGCAGCGCAGGACGGACACACGGTATGGACACTGAAGCTTTCTTT. Translating it yields CSAGRTHGMDTEAFF.

V is TRBV2 and J is TRBJ2-1; perhaps TRBD2 as D (5 bases). The CDR3 contains 11 residues. V lost 6 bases, J lost 9 bases, and 9 bases lay in between. From germline, CDR1 is SNHLY and CDR2 FYNNEI. The CDR3 here is CASRKAGEQFF. In DNA form, the CDR3 reads TGTGCCAGCAGAAAGGCGGGTGAGCAGTTCTTC.

This sequence joins TRBV6-5 and TRBJ1-2, with D hard to call. Trimming took off 6 bases at V and 4 bases at J, with 18 bases between the two ends. The CDR3 runs 15 residues. Germline V gene sequence: CDR1 MNHEY, CDR2 SVGAGI. CDR3 nucleotides: TGTGCCAGCAGGGACTTGAACGGCGGGAGCTATGGCTACACCTTC. This encodes CASRDLNGGSYGYTF.

The V and J genes are TRBV11-3 and TRBJ2-5; 7 bases fit TRBD2. V shed 5 bases, J shed 3 bases, and the junction held 3 bases outside the gene matches. Per germline, CDR1 SGHNT and CDR2 YENEEA. CDR3 length: 13 amino acids. This CDR3 reads CASSPAGEETQYF. The CDR3 DNA follows: TGTGCCAGCAGCCCTGCGGGGGAAGAGACCCAGTACTTC.

This clone is a singleton in its sample. V and J are TRBV7-2 and TRBJ1-5, with D possibly TRBD1 on 6 matching bases. CDR3 length: 14 residues. CDR1 SGHTA and CDR2 FQGNSA come from the germline V gene. V shed 5 bases and J shed 1 base, with 9 bases lying between them. The CDR3 sequence is CASSRGSSNQPQHF. The CDR3 nucleotides are TGTGCCAGCAGCAGGGGGAGCAGCAATCAGCCCCAGCATTTT.

This clone has more than one count but fewer than ten. V usage is TRBV9 and J usage is TRBJ2-5; unclear D gene. Trimming took off 4 bases at V and 7 bases at J, with 11 bases between the two ends. The CDR3 extends over 12 amino acids. Germline CDR1 and CDR2: SGDLS and YYNGEE. CDR3 amino acids: CASSPIPGTQYF. CDR3 sequence (DNA): TGTGCCAGCAGCCCTATACCGGGGACCCAGTACTTC. The entire variable domain, with the rest obtained from reference TRBV9 and TRBJ2-5, is as follows: DSGVTQTPKHLITATGQRVTLRCSPRSGDLSVYWYQQSLDQGLQFLIQYYNGEERAKGNILERFSAQQFPDLHSELNLSSLELGDSALYFCASSPIPGTQYFGPGTRLLVL.

V and J are TRBV6-1 and TRBJ1-2, with a weak D call TRBD1 (6 bases). Germline CDR1 and CDR2: MNHNS and SASEGT. The CDR3 loop spans 13 amino acids. Trimming stripped 6 bases from V and 4 bases from J, with 12 bases between. The CDR3 DNA is TGTGCCAGCAGGGACAGTAACGTCTATGGCTACACCTTC. It yields the protein CASRDSNVYGYTF.

The rearrangement joins TRBV7-9 to TRBJ2-1, with 11 positions matching TRBD2. CDR1 is SEHNR and CDR2 is FQNEAQ in the germline V gene (reference sequence). V lost 4 bases, J lost 4 bases, and 6 bases stayed unmatched. CDR3 length: 16 residues. The CDR3 loop reads CASSSPTSGAYNEQFF. The CDR3 nucleotides read TGTGCCAGCAGCTCTCCGACTAGCGGGGCTTACAATGAGCAGTTCTTC.